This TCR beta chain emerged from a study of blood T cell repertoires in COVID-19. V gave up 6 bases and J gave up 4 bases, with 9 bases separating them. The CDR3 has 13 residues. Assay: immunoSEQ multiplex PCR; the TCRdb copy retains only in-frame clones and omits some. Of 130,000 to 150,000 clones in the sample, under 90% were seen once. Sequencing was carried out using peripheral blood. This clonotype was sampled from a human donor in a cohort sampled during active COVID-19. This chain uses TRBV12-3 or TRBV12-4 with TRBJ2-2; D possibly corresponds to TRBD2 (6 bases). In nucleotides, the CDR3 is TGTGCCAGCAGCATCGGGGGCACCGGGGAGCTGTTTTTT. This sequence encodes CASSIGGTGELFF.